Described below is a single TCR beta chain sequence and its context. The germline gives CDR1 MRHNA, CDR2 SNTAGT. CDR3 length equals 17 residues. J lost 0 bases, V lost 2 bases, and 9 bases had no gene match. These data belong to a study of T cell changes during pregnancy in multiple sclerosis. This table comes from immunoSEQ multiplex PCR, and its TCRdb copy is limited to in-frame clones, with some not included. The sample lists 70,000 or so clones, almost 95% occurring once. This chain links TRBV6-4 with TRBJ1-1; 7 bases fit TRBD1. This specimen consisted of peripheral blood, obtained in the third trimester of pregnancy. The receptor's source is a female donor in good health, enrolled as a control in a pregnancy study. The CDR3 loop is CASSDATGTALNTEAFF. CDR3 DNA: TGTGCCAGCAGTGACGCGACCGGGACAGCTTTGAACACTGAAGCTTTCTTT.